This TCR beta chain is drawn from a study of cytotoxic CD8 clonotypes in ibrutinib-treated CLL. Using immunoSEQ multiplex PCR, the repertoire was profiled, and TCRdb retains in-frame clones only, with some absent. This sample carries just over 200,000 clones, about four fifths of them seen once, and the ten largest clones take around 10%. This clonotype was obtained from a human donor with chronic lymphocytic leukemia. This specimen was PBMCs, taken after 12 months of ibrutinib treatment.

The CDR3 sequence is CASSLFSGNNEQFF. CDR3 DNA: TGTGCCAGCAGCTTATTTTCAGGGAACAATGAGCAGTTCTTC. J is TRBJ2-1 and V is TRBV7-3; D is possibly TRBD1 (5 bases). Trimming shortened V by 2 bases and J by 5 bases, and 10 bases separated the two germline ends. The CDR3 is made up of 14 amino acids. CDR1 SGHTA and CDR2 FQGTGA come from the germline V gene.